One sample yielded the 31 T cell receptor beta chains listed below, sequenced in a study of T cell responses to AZD1222 COVID-19 vaccine. Only in-frame clones appear in the TCRdb table, and some are missing; sequencing was by immunoSEQ multiplex PCR. The table records under 200,000 clones, 85% to 95% of them present only once. This specimen consisted of peripheral blood, obtained on day 0 of AZD1222 vaccination. The source is an adult in good health.

The chain is built from TRBV19 and TRBJ1-2; 9 bases agree with TRBD1. Trimming removed 4 bases from V and 3 bases from J; junction bases left unmatched: 9. The CDR3 is 16 residues long. Germline lookup yields CDR1 LNHDA and CDR2 SQIVND (reference sequence). The DNA of the CDR3 is TGTGCCAGTAGTACCCCTCCCCGGGACAGGGACTATGGCTACACCTTC. The encoded protein is CASSTPPRDRDYGYTF.

With regard to this clone: Because the CDR3's place on the DNA is in doubt, the DNA is left out and the CDR3 is given as listed by TCRdb. The rearrangement joins TRBV27 to TRBJ1-1; the table's D call of TRBD1 was not tested on the DNA. Germline-derived CDR1 and CDR2 are MNHEY and SMNVEV (reference sequence). The CDR3 length equals 15 residues, ends included. The CDR3: CASSTSTGTNTEAFF.

V gene TRBV12-3 or TRBV12-4 combines with J gene TRBJ2-4, with D unclear. Trimming took off 3 bases at V and 4 bases at J, with 7 bases between the two ends. This CDR3 region has 13 residues. In DNA form, the CDR3 reads TGTGCCAGCAGTTTTCTGGAGAAAAACATTCAGTACTTC. Its protein product is CASSFLEKNIQYF.

The V call is TRBV7-8, the J call TRBJ1-1; TRBD1 matches 10 bases. Germline V gene data show CDR1 as SGHVS and CDR2 as FQNEAQ. The junction had 3 bases not matched to a gene; V was cut back by 1 base and J by 1 base. This CDR3 contains 16 residues. The chain's CDR3 is CASSLGQGAKNTEAFF. The CDR3 bases are TGTGCCAGCAGCTTAGGACAGGGGGCCAAGAACACTGAAGCTTTCTTT.

The chain couples TRBV27 to TRBJ2-3; 8 bases are shared with TRBD2. The germline CDR1 and CDR2 sequences are MNHEY and SMNVEV (reference sequence). This CDR3 comprises 16 residues. The V segment lost 5 bases and the J segment 2 bases; nucleotides outside the gene matches: 9. DNA for the CDR3: TGTGCCAGCAGTACCTCCGGGAGGGAACTCACAGATACGCAGTATTTT. This codes for CASSTSGRELTDTQYF.

This rearrangement joins TRBV3-1 (or the pseudogene TRBV3-2) to TRBJ2-5; TRBD1 agrees at 10 bases. Germline trimming cut 5 bases from V and 5 bases from J; bases unmatched to any gene: 14. The CDR3 has 17 amino acids. Germline V gives CDR1 LGHDT, CDR2 YNNKEL (reference sequence). CDR3 nucleotide sequence: TGTGCCAGCAGCTCTTACGGGGACAGGGGACTTGGGGAGACCCAGTACTTC. It specifies CASSSYGDRGLGETQYF.

The CDR3 loop is CATIRAGYEQYF. The CDR3 DNA reads as TGTGCCACCATCAGGGCAGGGTACGAGCAGTACTTC. This chain uses TRBV24-1 with TRBJ2-7, with D perhaps matching TRBD1 (5 bases). The CDR3 consists of 12 residues. Germline V CDR1 and CDR2: KGHDR, SFDVKD. V gave up 8 bases and J gave up 4 bases, with 11 bases separating them.

This sequence joins TRBV3-1 (or the pseudogene TRBV3-2) and TRBJ2-1, with D possibly called TRBD1 or TRBD2 (7 bases each). The V end lost 4 bases, the J end lost 8 bases, and 18 bases lay between the germline ends. CDR1 LGHDT and CDR2 YNNKEL come from the germline V gene (reference sequence). This CDR3 has 15 amino acids. The CDR3 is CASSPLRGGADEQFF. Written as DNA, the CDR3 is TGTGCCAGCAGCCCCCTCAGGGGGGGGGCAGATGAGCAGTTCTTC.

The CDR3 spells CASSFGVGTEAFF. The CDR3, as DNA: TGTGCCAGCAGCTTCGGGGTGGGCACTGAAGCTTTCTTT. J is TRBJ1-1 and V is TRBV5-4; unclear D gene. Germline V gene sequence: CDR1 SGHNT, CDR2 YYREEE (reference sequence). The V and J ends lost 2 bases and 4 bases respectively, with 9 bases between them. This CDR3 is built from 13 residues.

V is TRBV10-3 and J is TRBJ2-1; 10 nucleotides agree with TRBD1. CDR1 and CDR2 from the germline V gene are ENHRY and SYGVKD. The V segment lost 10 bases and the J segment 3 bases; nucleotides outside the gene matches: 12. The CDR3 has 16 amino acids. As DNA, the CDR3 is TGTGCCACCAGAGGCGCCGGGACAGGGGACTACAATGAGCAGTTCTTC. It specifies CATRGAGTGDYNEQFF.

This chain uses TRBV4-1 with TRBJ1-1, with TRBD1 as a possible D gene (5 bases). CDR3 length: 17 amino acids. In germline, CDR1 is MGHRA, CDR2 YSYEKL. Trimming removed 0 bases at V and 2 bases at J, with 16 bases between. The CDR3 reads CASSQERGPGGNTEAFF. DNA for the CDR3: TGCGCCAGCAGCCAAGAAAGAGGTCCCGGGGGAAACACTGAAGCTTTCTTT.

Comment on this clone: Lacking the conserved final phenylalanine or tryptophan, this CDR3 likely reflects a read error. The limits of the CDR3 on the DNA are not certain, so only TCRdb's listed CDR3 is given. This chain uses TRBV12-3 or TRBV12-4 with TRBJ1-1. The CDR3 region is 12 residues in length, termini included. The CDR3 spells CASSLRGRGLVV.

V gene TRBV19 combines with J gene TRBJ1-2, with TRBD1 identical over 9 bases. Trimming at V came to 5 bases and at J to 3 bases, leaving 7 bases not matched to a gene. The CDR3 contains 15 residues. In germline, CDR1 is LNHDA, CDR2 SQIVND (reference sequence). Here the CDR3 reads CASSSETGGYYGYTF. CDR3 in DNA: TGTGCCAGTAGTTCGGAGACAGGGGGGTACTATGGCTACACCTTC.

The chain uses TRBV2 and TRBJ1-5, with TRBD1 matching over 10 bases. Germline assignment: CDR1 SNHLY and CDR2 FYNNEI. There are 14 residues in the CDR3. The V gene end was trimmed by 6 bases and the J gene end by 7 bases; junction bases not matched to a gene: 6. CDR3 sequence: CASSQDRGEQPQHF. The CDR3 nucleotides are TGTGCCAGCAGCCAGGACAGGGGGGAACAGCCCCAGCATTTT.

CDR3 loop: CASSLHRSSGNTIYF. CDR3 bases: TGTGCCAGCAGCTTACACAGGAGCTCTGGAAACACCATATATTTT. The chain employs TRBV7-2 and TRBJ1-3; possible D gene TRBD1, 5 bases. Per germline, CDR1 SGHTA and CDR2 FQGNSA. V was trimmed by 2 bases and J by 0 bases, leaving 8 bases between them. CDR3 length: 15 residues.

In DNA form, the CDR3 reads TGTGCCAGCAGCAAAGCCAGTCTAGCGGGAGGGCCGGAAGGGGCCAACGTCCTGACTTTC. This encodes CASSKASLAGGPEGANVLTF. The chain carries TRBV21-1 and TRBJ2-6; the D segment call TRBD2 is taken from the table without a DNA check. TRBV21-1 is flagged as a pseudogene. CDR3 length: 20 amino acids.

The chain joins TRBV30 to TRBJ2-1, with 8 bases identical to TRBD2. V was pared by 2 bases and J by 7 bases, with 7 bases of the junction left unmatched. The CDR3 has 14 amino acids. Germline CDR1 is GTSNPN and CDR2 is SVGIG (reference sequence). CDR3 coding DNA: TGTGCCTGGAGTAAAAGCGGGGGCCTTAATGAGCAGTTCTTC. It specifies CAWSKSGGLNEQFF.

Comment on this clone: Its ends do not fully match the called genes, so a read error is possible. The V call is TRBV29-1, the J call TRBJ2-1; 10 nucleotides agree with TRBD2. Germline CDR1 is SQVTM and CDR2 is ANQGSEA. The CDR3 spans 17 residues. DNA of the CDR3: TGCAGCGTCGAAGGCCTAGCGGGAGAGAGCTCCTACAATGAGCAGTTCTTC. The encoded protein is CSVEGLAGESSYNEQFF.

The chain recombines TRBV4-2 with TRBJ1-4; no clear D gene. The V end lost 4 bases, the J end lost 1 base, and 10 bases lay between the germline ends. The CDR3 spans 15 residues. Per germline, CDR1 LGHNA and CDR2 YNFKEQ. The CDR3 DNA is TGTGCCAGCAGCCGACATGAGAAAACTAATGAAAAACTGTTTTTT. As protein: CASSRHEKTNEKLFF.

The chain recombines TRBV4-2 with TRBJ2-7; 8 bases line up with TRBD2. CDR1 and CDR2 (germline): LGHNA, YNFKEQ. The CDR3 sequence is 10 residues long. CDR3 in amino acids: CASGTYEQYF. The CDR3 nucleotides are TGTGCTAGCGGGACCTACGAGCAGTACTTC.

The genes are TRBV27 and TRBJ2-1; D gene unclear. Germline assignment: CDR1 MNHEY and CDR2 SMNVEV (reference sequence). V was trimmed by 8 bases and J by 0 bases, leaving 5 bases between them. The CDR3 covers 12 residues. CDR3 region: CASLSSYNEQFF. The CDR3 region has the DNA TGTGCCAGCCTAAGCTCCTACAATGAGCAGTTCTTC.

The V call is TRBV27, the J call TRBJ2-1; weak D call: TRBD2 (6 bases). Germline-derived CDR1 and CDR2 are MNHEY and SMNVEV (reference sequence). This CDR3 comprises 13 residues. Trimming left V 0 bases short and J 9 bases short, with 9 bases between. This CDR3 is CASSLSRGGEQFF. The DNA for the CDR3 is TGTGCCAGCAGTTTATCGAGGGGAGGTGAGCAGTTCTTC.

The chain carries TRBV10-3 and TRBJ1-1, with a possible D match to TRBD1 (5 bases). The CDR3 length is 15 residues. Trimming left V 0 bases short and J 1 base short, with 9 bases between. CDR1 ENHRY and CDR2 SYGVKD come from the germline V gene. This chain's CDR3 is CAISESGATNTEAFF. CDR3 bases: TGTGCCATCAGTGAGTCTGGGGCTACGAACACTGAAGCTTTCTTT.

The chain is built from TRBV2 and TRBJ1-1; no clear D. The CDR3 consists of 13 residues. Germline-derived CDR1 and CDR2 are SNHLY and FYNNEI. Trimming pared 4 bases from V and 2 bases from J, leaving 8 bases between. CDR3 coding DNA: TGTGCCAGCAGTGGCAGTGGAAACACTGAAGCTTTCTTT. It codes for CASSGSGNTEAFF.

The chain couples TRBV30 to TRBJ1-1; TRBD1 matches at 10 bases. Germline V lookup: CDR1 GTSNPN, CDR2 SVGIG (reference sequence). The CDR3 covers 18 residues. V lost 0 bases to trimming and J lost 0 bases; unmatched junction nucleotides: 10. The CDR3 DNA reads TGTGCCTGGAGTGTACGGGGGACAGGGGCAAAGCTGAACACTGAAGCTTTCTTT. Its translation is CAWSVRGTGAKLNTEAFF.

V gene TRBV5-4 combines with J gene TRBJ2-3, with D perhaps matching TRBD2 (6 bases). The V end lost 5 bases, the J end lost 1 base, and 8 bases lay between the germline ends. Germline loops: CDR1 SGHNT, CDR2 YYREEE (reference sequence). This CDR3 has 13 residues. The CDR3 DNA is TGTGCCAGCAGATGGGAGGGCACAGATACGCAGTATTTT. This sequence encodes CASRWEGTDTQYF. Together with reference TRBV5-4 and TRBJ2-3, the CDR3 gives the full variable domain: ETGVTQSPTHLIKTRGQQVTLRCSSQSGHNTVSWYQQALGQGPQFIFQYYREEENGRGNFPPRFSGLQFPNYSSELNVNALELDDSALYLCASRWEGTDTQYFGPGTRLTVL.

The chain joins TRBV6-5 to TRBJ1-1, with unresolved D. The CDR3 has 13 amino acids. Between the trimmed V and J ends, which lost 7 bases and 4 bases, there was a span of 13 bases. Germline lookup yields CDR1 MNHEY and CDR2 SVGAGI. CDR3 in amino acids: CASTLGGSTEAFF. In DNA form, the CDR3 reads TGTGCCAGCACCCTGGGAGGGAGCACTGAAGCTTTCTTT.

The chain recombines TRBV14 with TRBJ2-1; D tentatively reads TRBD1 or TRBD2 (5 bases each). Germline V gene lookup returns CDR1 SGHDN and CDR2 FVKESK. This CDR3 is 13 amino acids long. The ends were cut back, 7 bases at V and 3 bases at J, with 10 bases in the middle. CDR3: CASNTGLYNEQFF. In DNA form, the CDR3 reads TGTGCCAGCAATACAGGACTCTACAATGAGCAGTTCTTC.

The V and J genes are TRBV2 and TRBJ2-7; 9 bases agree with TRBD1. Germline V lookup: CDR1 SNHLY, CDR2 FYNNEI. With V trimmed by 6 bases and J by 3 bases, 6 bases remained unmatched. This CDR3 region has 14 residues. For the CDR3, the DNA is TGTGCCAGCAGCGGCCGACAGGGGGGCTACGAGCAGTACTTC. This gives the protein CASSGRQGGYEQYF.

The genes are TRBV6-6 and TRBJ2-7, with 11 bases aligning to TRBD1. V lost 6 bases, J lost 2 bases, and 6 bases stayed unmatched. Looked up from germline, CDR1 is MNHNY and CDR2 is SVGAGI (reference sequence). The CDR3 is 15 residues long. Here the CDR3 DNA reads TGTGCCAGCAGCTCCGGACAGGGGGCCCCCTACGAGCAGTACTTC. It codes for CASSSGQGAPYEQYF.

The genes are TRBV10-3 and TRBJ1-4, with a possible D match to TRBD1 (5 bases). V was pared by 6 bases and J by 4 bases, with 12 bases between. CDR3 size: 14 residues. CDR1 is ENHRY, CDR2 SYGVKD, per germline. CDR3 bases: TGTGCCATCAGGGGGCCCTCGGGTAATGAAAAACTGTTTTTT. Amino acids: CAIRGPSGNEKLFF.